This entry describes one T cell receptor (beta chain). What antigen it recognizes has not been identified. Base qualities were left out, and no much larger clone turns up one base away. The germline V gene (reference sequence) gives CDR1 as LGHDT and CDR2 as YNNKEL. V gives up 6 bases and J gives up 4 bases, and the segment between their germline ends measures 13 bases. The CDR3 runs 14 residues from the cysteine to the phenylalanine. Left in the record is the CDR3 DNA by itself, 42 bases read in frame from the first base. The CDR3 regions of human TCRbeta chains were subjected to immunosequencing. The paper's processing steps were these. TCRs in the repertoires were matched against a reference library of SARS-CoV-2-specific TCRs that had been generated with the MIRA antigen-specificity platform. Breadth was defined as the fraction of unique TCRs that were SARS-CoV-2-associated, and depth was defined as the fraction of total T cells that were SARS-CoV-2-associated. Using the MIRA data, each spike-specific TCR was mapped to the spike region that the TCR reacts to and placed in a CD4 or CD8 class. Log10-transformed breadth and depth values were compared by one-way ANOVA with Sidak's multiple comparisons tests. The table was pulled from immuneACCESS by TCRdb, which kept in-frame rearrangements only. Such tables lose some clones; where checked, under half of the loss comes from unresolved V genes, and the rest has no known cause. That table supplies the V and J calls and clone size; D and trimming were determined from the DNA. The sample table contains over 150,000 clones; only one count was recorded for more than 80% of them. The top ten clones comprise 6% to 8% of the sample.

The source of the sample is a study of T cell responses to AZD1222 COVID-19 vaccine listed by TCRdb under 2021. At the level of the whole study: AZD1222 recipients given second doses at about 4 weeks or at about 12 weeks were pooled, since spike-specific TCR depth and breadth were not found to differ between the two schedules. Enrollment into the trials was organized by age into subgroups of 18-55, 56-69 and 70-plus years, and those subgroups contained approximately 150, 30 and 60 TCR-sequenced participants, respectively. TCR sequencing was performed for 233 trial participants, of whom around 200 were given two doses of AZD1222 and roughly 25 were given two doses of MenACWY control vaccine.

Here is what the overall study found, with its caveats: Participants were mostly white British and included more females than males, and it was suggested by the authors that clonal diversity may have been underestimated. After two AZD1222 doses, spike-specific TCR breadth and depth were significantly higher than at day 0 and than in MenACWY recipients. Conclusions about previously exposed vaccinees are limited, since just six or seven AZD1222 recipients were seropositive for SARS-CoV-2 at baseline. The whole spike protein was spanned by vaccine-associated CD4 TCRs, and dominant responses were seen in regions 160-218 and 743-854. In the small 56-69-year group, the increase in depth fell short of significance, most likely because of low power. No day 14 peak-response samples were available, so repertoires were characterized only after the peak T cell response. Epitopes outside the regions mutated in the B.1.351 and B.1.1.7 variants were reportedly recognized by nearly half of the unique spike-specific TCRs.

In the paper's terms, the time point label means: baseline before first vaccination. The vaccinee samples were drawn from two UK trials, COV001 and COV002, one of which was a single-blind randomized controlled phase 2/3 trial testing AZD1222 (ChAdOx1 nCoV-19) in healthy adults. For TCRbeta chain sequencing, PBMC samples from trial participants were taken at day 0 and at day 28 after the second dose. This receptor was obtained from an adult in good health. Recombination connected TRBV3-1 (or the pseudogene TRBV3-2) to TRBJ1-3; the D gene is unclear. Sequenced material: peripheral blood, taken on day 0 of AZD1222 vaccination. The base sequence is TGTGCCAGCAGGGCGCGGGAATCGGGAAACACCATATATTTT. It specifies CASRARESGNTIYF.